Listed below are T cell receptor beta chains from one sample, sequenced in a study of cytomegalovirus exposure and HLA in healthy donors. Using immunoSEQ multiplex PCR, the repertoire was profiled, and TCRdb retains in-frame clones only, with some absent. The sample holds over 150,000 clones; approximately 75% are singletons and the top ten take approximately 5%. The sequencing input was PBMCs. These receptor sequences come from a man under 40 in good health and CMV-seropositive. CDR3s include the opening cysteine and the closing phenylalanine or tryptophan. A D gene is named only where the DNA matches it firmly. Clone size, where shown, is once, few, many, or a class for clones that have expanded.

DNA: TGCGCCAGCAGCCCCGGACAGGGATCCTATGGCTACACCTTC
CDR3: CASSPGQGSYGYTF
size: .
D: TRBD1
V: TRBV4-3
J: TRBJ1-2

DNA: TGTGCCAGCAGCCGCACAGGAGAGTCTGGAAACACCATATATTTT
CDR3: CASSRTGESGNTIYF
size: .
D: .
V: TRBV6-5
J: TRBJ1-3

DNA: TGCGCCAGCAGCCGATATTCGACAGGAAGCTCCTACGAGCAGTACTTC
CDR3: CASSRYSTGSSYEQYF
size: once
D: .
V: TRBV4-1
J: TRBJ2-7

DNA: TGTGCCAGTAGTATAGCCCCAGCGGGAGGGAATGGGCAGTTCTTC
CDR3: CASSIAPAGGNGQFF
size: few
D: TRBD2
V: TRBV19
J: TRBJ2-1

DNA: TGTGCCAGCAGCTTATTCGGACTAGCGGGAACAGATACGCAGTATTTT
CDR3: CASSLFGLAGTDTQYF
size: .
D: TRBD2
V: TRBV7-6
J: TRBJ2-3

DNA: TGTGCCAGCAGCCCGGGACTAGCTCGCTACGAGCAGTACTTC
CDR3: CASSPGLARYEQYF
size: .
D: TRBD2
V: TRBV7-9
J: TRBJ2-7

DNA: TGCAGTGCTAGTGTCGGAGAGACCCAGTACTTC
CDR3: CSASVGETQYF
size: .
D: .
V: TRBV20-1
J: TRBJ2-5

DNA: TGCGCCAGCAGCCAAAGACTAGCGGGAGAAGGTGATACGCAGTATTTT
CDR3: CASSQRLAGEGDTQYF
size: .
D: TRBD2
V: TRBV4-1
J: TRBJ2-3

DNA: TGTGCCAGCAGCGTCACTAGCGGGCCTACCTACGAGCAGTACTTC
CDR3: CASSVTSGPTYEQYF
size: .
D: TRBD2
V: TRBV9
J: TRBJ2-7

DNA: TGTGCCTGGAGTCAAGGGACTAAACGCCCGGATACGCAGTATTTT
CDR3: CAWSQGTKRPDTQYF
size: .
D: TRBD2
V: TRBV30
J: TRBJ2-3

DNA: TGCGCCAGCAGCCCACAGGGGACTGGGGCCAACGTCCTGACTTTC
CDR3: CASSPQGTGANVLTF
size: .
D: TRBD1
V: TRBV4-3
J: TRBJ2-6

DNA: TGCGCCAGCAGCCAAGATCGAACGGTCCAAGAGACCCAGTACTTC
CDR3: CASSQDRTVQETQYF
size: .
D: .
V: TRBV4-1
J: TRBJ2-5

DNA: TGTGCCAGCAGCTTGTCGACTAGCGCGGGGGAGACCCAGTACTTC
CDR3: CASSLSTSAGETQYF
size: .
D: TRBD2
V: TRBV5-6
J: TRBJ2-5

DNA: TGTGCCATCAGTGGGGTGACAGGGGGAGAAGGCGGGCTGTTTTTT
CDR3: CAISGVTGGEGGLFF
size: .
D: TRBD1
V: TRBV10-3
J: TRBJ2-2

DNA: TGTGCCAGCTCATCCACGAGAGAGACCCAGTACTTC
CDR3: CASSSTRETQYF
size: .
D: .
V: TRBV18
J: TRBJ2-5